These 22 T cell receptor beta chains were all obtained from the same sample, sequenced in a study of blood T cell repertoires in COVID-19. TCRdb's table, derived via immunoSEQ multiplex PCR, lists solely in-frame clones and lacks some. Here the sample spans approximately 90,000 clones, 85% being singletons. The sequenced sample was peripheral blood. These receptors all stem from an older man with acute or convalescent COVID-19.

This chain links TRBV27 with TRBJ2-7, with a weak D call TRBD2 (5 bases). Trimming removed 8 bases from V and 3 bases from J, with 14 bases in between. The CDR3 consists of 13 residues. CDR1 and CDR2 from the germline V gene are MNHEY and SMNVEV (reference sequence). In DNA, the CDR3 is TGTGCCAGCTGGCCTGCGGGTTTCTACGAGCAGTACTTC. Translated, it gives CASWPAGFYEQYF.

As regards this clone: Sequence at one end of the junction differs from germline and may be a read error. The chain uses TRBV19 and TRBJ2-7; tentatively, D is TRBD1 (5 bases). The CDR3 runs 16 residues. The germline V gene encodes CDR1 LNHDA and CDR2 SQIVND (reference sequence). CDR3 amino acids: CASSLDDSDGIYEQYF. The DNA for the CDR3 is TGTGCCAGTAGTCTAGACGACAGCGACGGAATATACGAGCAGTACTTC.

V is TRBV5-1 and J is TRBJ2-3; perhaps TRBD1 as D (5 bases). The CDR3 is 14 residues long. The germline V and J ends were trimmed by 3 bases and 4 bases, with 12 bases remaining between them. Germline V lookup: CDR1 SGHRS, CDR2 YFSETQ. The CDR3 coding sequence is TGCGCCAGCAGCTCTCCTGGGGCGGCAGATACGCAGTATTTT. It yields the protein CASSSPGAADTQYF.

The rearrangement links TRBV5-1 to TRBJ1-6, with a tentative D call TRBD1 (5 bases). This CDR3 has 15 residues. The germline gives CDR1 SGHRS, CDR2 YFSETQ. Trimming pared 4 bases from V and 7 bases from J, leaving 15 bases between. As DNA, the CDR3 is TGCGCCAGCAGCCGTGAGCAGGGTGGAAATTCACCCCTCCACTTT. Translating gives CASSREQGGNSPLHF.

This rearrangement joins TRBV28 to TRBJ2-1; 8 bases align to TRBD2. The CDR3 spans 15 residues. Germline CDR1 is MDHEN and CDR2 is SYDVKM. V lost 2 bases to trimming and J lost 4 bases; unmatched junction nucleotides: 4. The CDR3 DNA sequence: TGTGCCAGCAGTTTAGGGCTAGCGGGTTACAATGAGCAGTTCTTC. Translating it yields CASSLGLAGYNEQFF.

The rearrangement uses TRBV7-3 and TRBJ1-1; D is perhaps TRBD1 (5 bases). V lost 10 bases and J lost 6, with 18 bases in between. From germline, CDR1 is SGHTA and CDR2 FQGTGA. The CDR3 contains 13 residues. CDR3 loop: CATNTGPGAEAFF. In nucleotides, the CDR3 is TGTGCCACCAATACAGGCCCCGGTGCTGAAGCTTTCTTT.

The gene calls are TRBV25-1 and TRBJ1-4; weak D call: TRBD1 (6 bases). Deletions cut 2 bases from V and 6 bases from J, with 10 bases between. This CDR3 spans 14 amino acids. CDR1 and CDR2 from the germline V gene are MGHDK and SYGVNS. The CDR3 DNA reads TGTGCCAGCAGTGAAACAGGGCCCTATGAAAAACTGTTTTTT. The encoded protein is CASSETGPYEKLFF.

The rearrangement links TRBV2 to TRBJ1-5, with D unresolved. Trimming cost V 4 bases and J 5 bases, with 9 bases left between them. The CDR3 has 13 residues. The germline V gene encodes CDR1 SNHLY and CDR2 FYNNEI. CDR3 in DNA: TGTGCCAGCAGTGCCGTCCGGGATCAGCCCCAGCATTTT. Translation: CASSAVRDQPQHF. The full variable domain, completed using reference TRBV2 and TRBJ1-5, is EPEVTQTPSHQVTQMGQEVILRCVPISNHLYFYWYRQILGQKVEFLVSFYNNEISEKSEIFDDQFSVERPDGSNFTLKIRSTKLEDSAMYFCASSAVRDQPQHFGDGTRLSIL.

This clone was recorded once. CDR3 coding DNA: TGTGCCAGCAGTTACAGGGGGTACAATGAGCAGTTCTTC. Its translation is CASSYRGYNEQFF. The chain joins TRBV6-5 to TRBJ2-1; D possibly corresponds to TRBD1 (6 bases). This CDR3 is built from 13 residues. Germline V lookup: CDR1 MNHEY, CDR2 SVGAGI. The V and J ends lost 2 bases and 4 bases respectively, with 6 bases between them.

The rearrangement uses TRBV30 and TRBJ1-1; 7 bases match TRBD1. The CDR3 totals 15 residues. CDR1 is GTSNPN and CDR2 is SVGIG in the germline V gene (reference sequence). V gave up 0 bases and J gave up 1 base; unmatched junction bases: 5. The CDR3 region is CAWSVHRTGNTEAFF. CDR3 DNA: TGTGCCTGGAGTGTACATAGGACAGGGAACACTGAAGCTTTCTTT.

The V call is TRBV29-1, the J call TRBJ2-7; D may be TRBD1 (6 bases). CDR3 length equals 14 residues. Germline loops: CDR1 SQVTM, CDR2 ANQGSEA. With 7 bases removed from V and 8 bases from J, the gap between germline ends came to 24 bases. The CDR3 DNA reads TGCAGCGGAGACAGGTTCTCAAGTACCTCCAAGCAGTACTTC. Its translation is CSGDRFSSTSKQYF.

The chain uses TRBV2 and TRBJ2-3, with a possible D match to TRBD2 (5 bases). The CDR3 has 19 amino acids. Germline V gene sequence: CDR1 SNHLY, CDR2 FYNNEI. V was clipped by 2 bases and J by 4 bases, with 25 bases between them. The CDR3 is CASSEIFLGAVGRADTQYF. The CDR3 DNA reads TGTGCCAGCAGTGAAATTTTTTTGGGAGCAGTCGGCCGGGCAGATACGCAGTATTTT.

The CDR3 nucleotides are TGTGCCAGCAGTTACGCGGACAGCTTTAACACCGGGGAGCTGTTTTTT. Translation: CASSYADSFNTGELFF. The gene calls are TRBV6-5 and TRBJ2-2, with D possibly TRBD1 on 6 matching bases. Between the trimmed V and J ends, which lost 2 bases and 2 bases, there was a span of 12 bases. The germline CDR1 and CDR2 sequences are MNHEY and SVGAGI. The CDR3 has 16 amino acids.

The chain couples TRBV5-4 to TRBJ1-4, with D possibly being TRBD1 (5 bases). Germline lookup yields CDR1 SGHNT and CDR2 YYREEE (reference sequence). The CDR3 runs 16 residues. The germline V and J ends were trimmed by 4 bases and 5 bases, with 18 bases remaining between them. The CDR3 is CASSTTWGGGNEKLFF. DNA for the CDR3: TGTGCCAGCAGCACCACGTGGGGCGGAGGGAATGAAAAACTGTTTTTT.

V usage is TRBV12-3 or TRBV12-4 and J usage is TRBJ1-5; D unclear. This CDR3 is built from 12 residues. Trimming took off 3 bases at V and 10 bases at J, with 10 bases between the two ends. The CDR3 DNA sequence: TGTGCCAGCAGTTTTGCCCCGGGTCCCCAGCATTTT. Its translation is CASSFAPGPQHF.

V gene TRBV6-5 combines with J gene TRBJ2-1; D possibly corresponds to TRBD2 (6 bases). Germline lookup yields CDR1 MNHEY and CDR2 SVGAGI. V was cut by 8 bases and J by 9 bases, with 17 bases left in between. This CDR3 is built from 13 residues. The CDR3 loop is CASGGLGSLEQFF. Here the CDR3 DNA reads TGTGCCAGCGGGGGACTTGGGAGTCTTGAGCAGTTCTTC.

The CDR3 sequence is CASSLTPLGEKLFF. In DNA form, the CDR3 reads TGTGCCAGCAGCCTTACCCCCCTGGGCGAAAAACTGTTTTTT. J is TRBJ1-4 and V is TRBV28; D remains ambiguous. Germline V gene data show CDR1 as MDHEN and CDR2 as SYDVKM. The CDR3 has 14 residues. Trimming cost V 6 bases and J 8 bases, with 16 bases left between them. Supplemented by reference TRBV28 and TRBJ1-4, the full variable domain reads DVKVTQSSRYLVKRTGEKVFLECVQDMDHENMFWYRQDPGLGLRLIYFSYDVKMKEKGDIPEGYSVSREKKERFSLILESASTNQTSMYLCASSLTPLGEKLFFGSGTQLSVL.

The V call is TRBV6-5, the J call TRBJ2-2, with TRBD1 identical over 8 bases. V lost 7 bases and J lost 5; bases outside the gene matches: 9. The germline V gene has CDR1 MNHEY and CDR2 SVGAGI. This CDR3 is 15 amino acids long. This CDR3 is CASKGETGVTGELFF. The CDR3 bases are TGTGCCAGCAAGGGAGAGACAGGGGTTACCGGGGAGCTGTTTTTT.

The chain uses TRBV4-1 and TRBJ2-1, with TRBD2 matching 8 bases. Per the germline V gene, CDR1 is MGHRA and CDR2 is YSYEKL. The CDR3 runs 15 residues. V was clipped by 3 bases and J by 3 bases; unmatched bases: 4. CDR3: CASSQPGLVYNEQFF. In DNA form, the CDR3 reads TGCGCCAGCAGCCAGCCGGGACTAGTCTACAATGAGCAGTTCTTC.

In this sample, this clone turned up once. This chain uses TRBV19 with TRBJ1-5; a possible D gene is TRBD1 (6 bases). Germline V gene sequence: CDR1 LNHDA, CDR2 SQIVND (reference sequence). The length of the CDR3 is 15 residues. Trimming shortened V by 5 bases and J by 1 base, and 12 bases separated the two germline ends. CDR3 nucleotides: TGTGCCAGTAGTCTAACAGGGAAGAGCAATCAGCCCCAGCATTTT. It encodes CASSLTGKSNQPQHF.

The V gene is TRBV11-2, the J gene TRBJ2-3; tentatively, D is TRBD2 (5 bases). Trimming took off 5 bases at V and 1 base at J, with 22 bases between the two ends. Germline V gene lookup returns CDR1 SGHAT and CDR2 FQNNGV. CDR3 size: 18 residues. CDR3 in amino acids: CASSPVVTSGRGTDTQYF. The CDR3 DNA reads as TGTGCCAGCAGCCCCGTGGTAACTAGTGGAAGGGGCACAGATACGCAGTATTTT.

The V call is TRBV5-5, the J call TRBJ2-4; 9 nucleotides align to TRBD1. This CDR3 has 14 residues. CDR1 and CDR2 from the germline V gene are SGHKS and YYEKEE (reference sequence). V was clipped by 4 bases and J by 5 bases; unmatched bases: 4. CDR3 nucleotides: TGTGCCAGCAGCCGAAGACAGGGGGAAAACATTCAGTACTTC. This codes for CASSRRQGENIQYF.